The T cell receptor (beta chain) described here comes from a study of beta chain features in type 1 diabetes. Across the whole study: The samples had 85 million to 140 million sorted cells examined in all.

Regarding the study as a whole: Within patients, naive, central memory and Treg TCRB repertoires seemed more similar than within healthy donors.

The CDR3 runs 12 residues. Germline lookup yields CDR1 SGHVS and CDR2 FNYEAQ. V lost 5 bases, J lost 4 bases, and 9 bases lay in between. Notes on this clone: Its cognate antigen is unknown.

One heparinised blood draw, averaging around 0.12 L, came from each donor. CD4+ naive, central memory, regulatory and stem cell-like memory cells were sorted via CD45RO/CCR7/CD25/CD127/CD95/CD27. cDNA synthesis used the whole RNA isolate, giving expressed TCRB sequences. Profiling relied on immunoSEQ multiplex PCR, and the TCRdb table lists in-frame clones only, not all of them. Of some 220,000 clones in the sample, approximately 10% were seen once. V and J are TRBV7-6 and TRBJ2-7; D unresolved. This TCR was recovered from a man between 18 and 35 years old in good health. The sequenced sample was central memory CD4+ T cells from blood. CDR3 protein: CASSPLGYEQYF. The CDR3 nucleotides are TGTGCCAGCAGCCCCCTTGGGTACGAGCAGTACTTC.